The 6 T cell receptor beta chains listed next were all sequenced from one sample in a study of blood T cell repertoires in COVID-19. Clones were sequenced by immunoSEQ multiplex PCR, and TCRdb holds only the in-frame ones, with some missing. The sample has tens of thousands of clones, roughly 86% seen once; the top ten hold around 3.1%. The specimen sequenced was peripheral blood. These receptors were taken from a man between 45 and 60 years old with active COVID-19.

The chain links TRBV11-2 to TRBJ2-2; no definite D call. Germline V gives CDR1 SGHAT, CDR2 FQNNGV. Trimming took 3 bases from V and 7 from J, leaving 18 bases between them. The CDR3 has 16 amino acids. CDR3 nucleotide sequence: TGTGCCAGCAGCTTCTGGCGCTCCCCGGGTAACGGGGAGCTGTTTTTT. It yields the protein CASSFWRSPGNGELFF.

The chain links TRBV9 to TRBJ2-5; TRBD2 matches 10 bases. Germline loops: CDR1 SGDLS, CDR2 YYNGEE. The junction had 11 bases not matched to a gene; V was cut back by 4 bases and J by 2 bases. The CDR3 runs to 17 residues. The CDR3 DNA reads as TGTGCCAGCAGCCCCCGGTCGGCTAGCGGGGGTCAAGAGACCCAGTACTTC. It encodes CASSPRSASGGQETQYF.

The chain recombines TRBV18 with TRBJ2-1; 9 bases are shared with TRBD2. The CDR3 loop spans 14 amino acids. V lost 2 bases, J lost 8 bases, and 4 bases stayed unmatched. Looked up from germline, CDR1 is KGHSH and CDR2 is LQKENI. CDR3 nucleotide sequence: TGTGCCAGCTCACCAGCGGGAGGGGCGTATGAGCAGTTCTTC. Amino acid sequence: CASSPAGGAYEQFF.

The chain carries TRBV9 and TRBJ1-5; 7 nucleotides match TRBD1. This CDR3 has 14 residues. The V and J ends lost 4 bases and 0 bases, in that order; junction bases with no gene match: 1. CDR1 and CDR2 from the germline V gene are SGDLS and YYNGEE. The DNA of the CDR3 is TGTGCCAGCAGCCGGGACAGTAGCAATCAGCCCCAGCATTTT. Translated: CASSRDSSNQPQHF.

The chain uses TRBV7-9 and TRBJ2-1, with 7 positions matching TRBD2. There are 13 residues in the CDR3. The V segment lost 5 bases and the J segment 7 bases; nucleotides outside the gene matches: 5. Looked up from germline, CDR1 is SEHNR and CDR2 is FQNEAQ (reference sequence). CDR3 loop: CASSPSGVNEQFF. The CDR3 DNA is TGTGCCAGCAGCCCAAGCGGGGTTAATGAGCAGTTCTTC. Combining the CDR3 with reference TRBV7-9 and TRBJ2-1 gives the whole variable domain DTGVSQNPRHKITKRGQNVTFRCDPISEHNRLYWYRQTLGQGPEFLTYFQNEAQLEKSRLLSDRFSAERPKGSFSTLEIQRTEQGDSAMYLCASSPSGVNEQFFGPGTRLTVL.

The chain employs TRBV9 and TRBJ2-3; 11 bases match TRBD2. The V gene's germline CDR1 is SGDLS and CDR2 YYNGEE. V trimming: 0 bases; J trimming: 1 base; junction bases outside the gene matches: 7. This CDR3 has 18 amino acids. The CDR3 here is CASSVGGSGGAGTDTQYF. The DNA for the CDR3 is TGTGCCAGCAGCGTAGGCGGTAGCGGGGGGGCTGGCACAGATACGCAGTATTTT.